The 21 T cell receptor beta chains below were found in one sample sequenced in a study of Ad26.COV2.S vaccination and SARS-CoV-2 variants (dated by TCRdb to the early 2020s). Receptor libraries were prepared by the immunoSEQ multiplex PCR assay. TCRdb obtained this table from immuneACCESS and retained in-frame rearrangements with V and J assigned. These tables miss some clones; where compared with another copy, unresolved V genes account for less than half of the shortfall, and the remainder is unexplained. The sample records fewer than 800,000 clones, 89% of which are singletons. The top ten constitute roughly 1.5% of the sample. The treatment or condition tag for this specimen amounts to: 15 to 20 received Ad26.COV2.S at low or high dose, single or two shots; about 5 received placebo; per-sample allocation not given. Repertoires of vaccine and placebo recipients were sequenced from samples collected on day 63 after the first injection.

The specimen comprised peripheral blood, sampled in a trial of Ad26.COV2.S vaccine versus placebo. The receptors here all came from a person aged 18-65 years who received the Ad26.COV2.S COVID-19 vaccine or a placebo.

The gene calls are TRBV12-3 or TRBV12-4 and TRBJ1-2; 7 positions match TRBD1. The V segment lost 6 bases and the J segment 2 bases; nucleotides outside the gene matches: 3. This CDR3 has 13 amino acids. This CDR3 is CASRRQGNYGYTF. The CDR3 nucleotides are TGTGCCAGCAGGCGACAGGGAAACTATGGCTACACCTTC.

V is TRBV19 and J is TRBJ2-7; TRBD2 matches at 7 bases. The V segment lost 10 bases and the J segment 4 bases; nucleotides outside the gene matches: 13. Germline-derived CDR1 and CDR2 are LNHDA and SQIVND (reference sequence). CDR3 length: 14 amino acids. CDR3 sequence (DNA): TGTGCCACCTCCGCAACCCCAGCGGGATACGAGCAGTACTTC. Protein sequence: CATSATPAGYEQYF.

The chain combines TRBV5-5 with TRBJ1-3, with D perhaps matching TRBD1 (6 bases). The CDR3 is made up of 14 amino acids. The V gene lost 5 bases and the J gene lost 4 bases, with 13 bases spanning the gap. Germline CDR1 and CDR2: SGHKS and YYEKEE (reference sequence). Written as DNA, the CDR3 is TGTGCCAGCAGTCTGGACAGCGAAGGAAACACCATATATTTT. Protein product: CASSLDSEGNTIYF.

This clone showed up just a few times. At one end, the junction sequence differs from germline, possibly due to a read error. The V and J genes are TRBV6-2 or TRBV6-3 and TRBJ1-5, with 10 bases matching TRBD1. The CDR3 contains 16 residues. CDR1 and CDR2 (germline): MNHEY, SVGEGT. The DNA of the CDR3 is TGTGCCAGCAGTGACTCTGACAGGGGGCAGCAACAGCCCCAGCATTTT. Protein sequence: CASSDSDRGQQQPQHF.

About this clone itself: Other DNA variants within this sample encode the same CDR3. DNA for the CDR3: TGTGCCAGTAATCCAAGGGACATGAACACTGAAGCTTTCTTT. Translation: CASNPRDMNTEAFF. This rearrangement joins TRBV19 to TRBJ1-1; D might be TRBD1 (6 bases). With 7 bases removed from V and 0 bases from J, the gap between germline ends came to 12 bases. Per germline, CDR1 LNHDA and CDR2 SQIVND (reference sequence). CDR3 size: 14 residues. The whole variable domain, remainder taken from reference TRBV19 and TRBJ1-1, is DGGITQSPKYLFRKEGQNVTLSCEQNLNHDAMYWYRQDPGQGLRLIYYSQIVNDFQKGDIAEGYSVSREKKESFPLTVTSAQKNPTAFYLCASNPRDMNTEAFFGQGTRLTVV.

This chain joins TRBV5-4 and TRBJ2-7, with 7 nucleotides matching TRBD2. V was clipped by 3 bases and J by 9 bases; unmatched bases: 12. Germline-derived CDR1 and CDR2 are SGHNT and YYREEE (reference sequence). The CDR3 loop spans 14 amino acids. In DNA, the CDR3 is TGTGCCAGCAGCTCTTCCGGGGGAGGGGTTGGGCAGTACTTC. Translation: CASSSSGGGVGQYF. The whole variable domain, remainder taken from reference TRBV5-4 and TRBJ2-7, is ETGVTQSPTHLIKTRGQQVTLRCSSQSGHNTVSWYQQALGQGPQFIFQYYREEENGRGNFPPRFSGLQFPNYSSELNVNALELDDSALYLCASSSSGGGVGQYFGPGTRLTVT.

V gene TRBV3-1 (or the pseudogene TRBV3-2) combines with J gene TRBJ2-7, with D perhaps being TRBD1 or TRBD2 (5 bases each). Trimming cost V 0 bases and J 3 bases, with 15 bases left between them. The CDR3 spans 16 residues. CDR1 is LGHDT, CDR2 YNNKEL, per germline (reference sequence). The CDR3 bases are TGTGCCAGCAGCCAAGAACCGGGGCAGGGAAGCTACGAGCAGTACTTC. It is translated as CASSQEPGQGSYEQYF.

The J gene is TRBJ2-1, the V gene TRBV2, with 7 bases that match TRBD1. This CDR3 has 14 residues. The V gene's germline CDR1 is SNHLY and CDR2 FYNNEI. V dropped 6 bases and J dropped 10; count of bases not matched to a gene: 12. CDR3 DNA: TGTGCCAGCAGAATATCGGGACAGAGCCCCGAGCAGTTCTTC. Amino acid sequence: CASRISGQSPEQFF.

This chain links TRBV3-1 (or the pseudogene TRBV3-2) with TRBJ1-4; D remains unclear. In germline, CDR1 is LGHDT, CDR2 YNNKEL (reference sequence). The CDR3 spans 12 residues. The V end was cut by 3 bases, the J end by 8 bases, with 7 bases between. Here the CDR3 reads CASSHGTEKLFF. CDR3 sequence (DNA): TGTGCCAGCAGCCATGGAACCGAAAAACTGTTTTTT.

The chain uses TRBV5-5 and TRBJ1-2; the D gene is possibly TRBD1 (5 bases). The germline V and J ends were trimmed by 7 bases and 1 base, with 8 bases remaining between them. Germline-derived CDR1 and CDR2 are SGHKS and YYEKEE (reference sequence). This CDR3 spans 12 amino acids. CDR3: CASSGGNYGYTF. The CDR3 DNA is TGTGCCAGCTCTGGGGGTAACTATGGCTACACCTTC. The full variable domain, its missing parts supplied by reference TRBV5-5 and TRBJ1-2, is DAGVTQSPTHLIKTRGQQVTLRCSPISGHKSVSWYQQVLGQGPQFIFQYYEKEERGRGNFPDRFSARQFPNYSSELNVNALLLGDSALYLCASSGGNYGYTFGSGTRLTVV.

This clone was observed a handful of times. The V call is TRBV19, the J call TRBJ1-5, with 7 bases that match TRBD1. V lost 2 bases to trimming and J lost 1 base; unmatched junction nucleotides: 2. Germline V gene lookup returns CDR1 LNHDA and CDR2 SQIVND (reference sequence). CDR3 length equals 15 residues. CDR3 region: CASSIRGRSNQPQHF. The CDR3 DNA is TGTGCCAGTAGTATAAGGGGGCGAAGCAATCAGCCCCAGCATTTT.

The chain combines TRBV19 with TRBJ2-3; either TRBD1 or TRBD2 may fit D (5 bases each). Trimming left V 9 bases short and J 4 bases short, with 20 bases between. The CDR3 is made up of 15 amino acids. Germline V CDR1 and CDR2: LNHDA, SQIVND (reference sequence). In DNA, the CDR3 is TGTGCCAGCCGCGTTGGTCTGGGGGAGTCAGATACGCAGTATTTT. Translated, it gives CASRVGLGESDTQYF.

V and J are TRBV9 and TRBJ1-2; 12 bases map to TRBD1. The CDR3 sequence is 19 residues long. Germline loops: CDR1 SGDLS, CDR2 YYNGEE. V shed 0 bases, J shed 3 bases, and the junction held 12 bases outside the gene matches. Written as DNA, the CDR3 is TGTGCCAGCAGCGTAGAGTTGGGGACAGGGGGCTTCTACGACTATGGCTACACCTTC. The encoded protein is CASSVELGTGGFYDYGYTF.

The rearrangement uses TRBV15 and TRBJ2-2; a possible D gene is TRBD2 (6 bases). This CDR3 has 15 amino acids. Germline lookup yields CDR1 LNHNV and CDR2 YYDKDF (reference sequence). Trimming pared 1 base from V and 7 bases from J, leaving 13 bases between. DNA for the CDR3: TGTGCCACCAGCAGAGCCGAGAGGAGGGGCGGGGAGCTGTTTTTT. This translates into CATSRAERRGGELFF.

The chain joins TRBV9 to TRBJ2-1, with D possibly called TRBD1 or TRBD2 (5 bases each). Germline V gene data show CDR1 as SGDLS and CDR2 as YYNGEE. V was pared by 0 bases and J by 1 base, with 8 bases between. CDR3 length: 15 residues. For the CDR3, the DNA is TGTGCCAGCAGCGTAGTAGGGGAGTCCTACAATGAGCAGTTCTTC. Protein product: CASSVVGESYNEQFF. The full variable domain, in which reference TRBV9 and TRBJ2-1 provide the parts outside the CDR3, is DSGVTQTPKHLITATGQRVTLRCSPRSGDLSVYWYQQSLDQGLQFLIQYYNGEERAKGNILERFSAQQFPDLHSELNLSSLELGDSALYFCASSVVGESYNEQFFGPGTRLTVL.

The chain uses TRBV6-5 and TRBJ2-3; D remains unclear. V gave up 3 bases and J gave up 6 bases, with 13 bases separating them. Germline CDR1 MNHEY, CDR2 SVGAGI. This CDR3 has 14 residues. CDR3 nucleotide sequence: TGTGCCAGCAGTTATTTAGACCCGCGGGATACGCAGTATTTT. It yields the protein CASSYLDPRDTQYF.

Written as DNA, the CDR3 is TGTGCCAGCAAGAGGGAAGGAGAGACCCAGTACTTC. Its translation: CASKREGETQYF. The V call is TRBV2, the J call TRBJ2-5; D might be TRBD2 (5 bases). Germline lookup yields CDR1 SNHLY and CDR2 FYNNEI. CDR3 size: 12 residues. V lost 7 bases and J 4 bases, leaving 10 bases between the germline ends.

The rearrangement uses TRBV7-2 and TRBJ2-1; D is possibly TRBD2 (5 bases). CDR1 and CDR2 (germline): SGHTA, FQGNSA. The CDR3 length is 16 residues. V lost 5 bases and J lost 4, with 18 bases in between. The CDR3 coding sequence is TGTGCCAGCAGCCCTACCCGGACCTCGGGGTACAATGAGCAGTTCTTC. It encodes CASSPTRTSGYNEQFF.

The chain is built from TRBV19 and TRBJ1-5, with D possibly TRBD1 on 6 matching bases. In germline, CDR1 is LNHDA, CDR2 SQIVND (reference sequence). The ends were cut back, 1 base at V and 0 bases at J, with 13 bases in the middle. This CDR3 region has 17 residues. The CDR3, as DNA: TGTGCCAGTAGTATAGGATCGGGGGGCTATAGCAATCAGCCCCAGCATTTT. Amino acid sequence: CASSIGSGGYSNQPQHF.

V and J are TRBV9 and TRBJ1-6, with D unresolved. The V gene lost 0 bases and the J gene lost 10 bases, with 8 bases spanning the gap. Per the germline V gene, CDR1 is SGDLS and CDR2 is YYNGEE. CDR3 length: 13 residues. CDR3 amino acids: CASSVGPRSPLHF. Here the CDR3 DNA reads TGTGCCAGCAGCGTAGGGCCTCGCTCACCCCTCCACTTT. Together with reference TRBV9 and TRBJ1-6, the CDR3 gives the full variable domain: DSGVTQTPKHLITATGQRVTLRCSPRSGDLSVYWYQQSLDQGLQFLIQYYNGEERAKGNILERFSAQQFPDLHSELNLSSLELGDSALYFCASSVGPRSPLHFGNGTRLTVT.

This clone was detected a few times. The chain uses TRBV2 and TRBJ1-2; the D is unclear. The CDR3 loop spans 14 amino acids. V lost 4 bases to trimming and J lost 8 bases, with 17 bases between them. The germline gives CDR1 SNHLY, CDR2 FYNNEI. The DNA for the CDR3 is TGTGCCAGCAGTGGGACCCGGAGCTCTGAAGGCTACACCTTC. Amino acid sequence: CASSGTRSSEGYTF.